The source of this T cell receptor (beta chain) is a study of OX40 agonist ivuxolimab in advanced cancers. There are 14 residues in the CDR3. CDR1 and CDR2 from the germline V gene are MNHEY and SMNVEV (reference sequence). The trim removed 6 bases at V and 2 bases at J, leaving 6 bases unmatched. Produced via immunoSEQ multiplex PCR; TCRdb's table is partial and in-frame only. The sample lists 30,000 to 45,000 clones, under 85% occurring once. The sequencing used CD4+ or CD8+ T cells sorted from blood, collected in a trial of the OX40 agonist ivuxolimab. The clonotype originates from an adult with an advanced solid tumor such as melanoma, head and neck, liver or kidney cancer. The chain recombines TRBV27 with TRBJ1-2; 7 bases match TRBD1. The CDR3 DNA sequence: TGTGCCAGCAGCAGGGACAGCTTCAACTATGGCTACACCTTC. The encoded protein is CASSRDSFNYGYTF.